The 11 T cell receptor beta chains below all came from one sample that was sequenced in a study of spatial heterogeneity in lung cancer. Regarding time point: blood at routine non-recurrence follow-up after resection. Whole RNA was taken from tumor, nontumor lung or frozen PBMC; it was then sequenced unsorted. MiXCR was run by TCRdb on the 5' RACE reads, yielding one entry per CDR3 protein. The sample has fewer than 55,000 distinct CDR3 sequences, roughly 8.1% seen once. The specimen comprised PBMCs, sampled at follow-up. The receptors were sampled from a female donor with early-stage non-small cell lung cancer.

This clonotype was seen repeatedly, ten times or more. The V call is TRBV20-1, the J call TRBJ1-2; no clear D. Trimming removed 5 bases at V and 7 bases at J, with 20 bases between. This CDR3 contains 14 residues. CDR1 is DFQATT, CDR2 SNEGSKA, per germline (reference sequence). CDR3 coding DNA: TGCAGTGCTCTCGATCCGATGGACTCCGGTGGCTACACCTTC. It codes for CSALDPMDSGGYTF.

This clonotype was seen only a few times. The V call is TRBV11-2, the J call TRBJ2-2; TRBD2 agrees at 7 bases. The CDR3 spans 13 residues. V was clipped by 8 bases and J by 0 bases; unmatched bases: 0. From germline, CDR1 is SGHAT and CDR2 FQNNGV. For the CDR3, the DNA is TGTGCCAGCCGGGGGGCGAACACCGGGGAGCTGTTTTTT. Translating it yields CASRGANTGELFF.

This clonotype was found a few times. The chain is built from TRBV19 and TRBJ1-5; no definite D call. The CDR3 contains 13 residues. Looked up from germline, CDR1 is LNHDA and CDR2 is SQIVND (reference sequence). Trimming took 3 bases from V and 7 from J, leaving 10 bases between them. The CDR3 nucleotides are TGTGCCAGTAGTATTCGGTCCGACCAGCCCCAGCATTTT. It specifies CASSIRSDQPQHF.

This clonotype was seen repeatedly, ten times or more. V is TRBV6-6 and J is TRBJ1-1; no clear D. Trimming took off 4 bases at V and 1 base at J, with 10 bases between the two ends. Germline lookup yields CDR1 MNHNY and CDR2 SVGAGI (reference sequence). The CDR3 has 14 amino acids. CDR3 protein: CASSSPTSNTEAFF. CDR3 DNA: TGTGCCAGCAGTTCGCCGACTTCGAACACTGAAGCTTTCTTT.

This clonotype was detected a few times. CDR3 sequence: CASSLARDEAFF. CDR3 nucleotide sequence: TGTGCCAGCAGCTTGGCCAGGGATGAAGCTTTCTTT. The chain combines TRBV5-4 with TRBJ1-1, with TRBD1 as a possible D gene (5 bases). With 0 bases removed from V and 7 bases from J, the gap between germline ends came to 7 bases. Germline loops: CDR1 SGHNT, CDR2 YYREEE (reference sequence). This CDR3 comprises 12 residues.

The genes are TRBV28 and TRBJ2-5, with 10 bases identical to TRBD2. The CDR3 spans 15 residues. Trimming removed 6 bases from V and 5 bases from J; junction bases left unmatched: 9. Germline V gene lookup returns CDR1 MDHEN and CDR2 SYDVKM. CDR3 DNA: TGTGCCAGCAGCATACCGGGACTAGCGACTGAGACCCAGTACTTC. Encoded protein: CASSIPGLATETQYF.

There are many counts of this clonotype. This rearrangement joins TRBV11-2 to TRBJ2-3, with 7 bases aligning to TRBD2. Germline V lookup: CDR1 SGHAT, CDR2 FQNNGV. The CDR3 is made up of 15 amino acids. Trimming at V came to 1 base and at J to 3 bases, leaving 4 bases not matched to a gene. CDR3 sequence reads: CASSLVRAGTDTQYF. The CDR3 nucleotides are TGTGCCAGCAGCTTAGTTCGAGCGGGGACAGATACGCAGTATTTT.

This clonotype was found many times. The chain carries TRBV5-1 and TRBJ1-5; D gene uncertain. V was shortened by 5 bases and J by 0 bases, with 12 bases between the two germline ends. This CDR3 comprises 15 residues. CDR1 is SGHRS, CDR2 YFSETQ, per germline. CDR3: CASRSPAYSNQPQHF. In nucleotides, the CDR3 is TGCGCCAGCAGATCCCCGGCCTATAGCAATCAGCCCCAGCATTTT.

In its sample, this clonotype was seen a few times. The chain combines TRBV5-1 with TRBJ1-1; no definite D call. CDR3 length: 15 residues. Germline V lookup: CDR1 SGHRS, CDR2 YFSETQ. Trimming stripped 6 bases from V and 1 base from J, with 16 bases between. As DNA, the CDR3 is TGCGCCAGCACAAGAGTGGGGTCCTCGAACACTGAAGCTTTCTTT. Protein sequence: CASTRVGSSNTEAFF.

This clonotype was detected many times. The CDR3 is CAISESTGQDYGYTF. CDR3 DNA: TGTGCCATCAGTGAGTCGACAGGGCAGGACTATGGCTACACCTTC. V and J are TRBV10-3 and TRBJ1-2; 7 bases match TRBD1. This CDR3 has 15 amino acids. In germline, CDR1 is ENHRY, CDR2 SYGVKD. The J segment lost 3 bases and the V segment lost 0 bases, leaving 4 bases of the junction unmatched.

This clonotype was seen more than once but under ten times. The gene calls are TRBV12-3 or TRBV12-4 and TRBJ2-4; 7 nucleotides align to TRBD1. CDR3 length equals 16 residues. The junction had 3 bases not matched to a gene; V was cut back by 1 base and J by 0 bases. The CDR3: CASSLEGALAKNIQYF. CDR3 nucleotides: TGTGCCAGCAGTTTAGAGGGGGCTCTAGCCAAAAACATTCAGTACTTC.